Listed below are T cell receptor beta chains from one sample, sequenced in a study of cytomegalovirus exposure and HLA in healthy donors. Here immunoSEQ multiplex PCR was the method, and the copy in TCRdb shows in-frame clones only, minus some. The sample yields some 150,000 clones, 85% to 90% seen once. Sequences were obtained from PBMCs. Receptors originate from a woman between 25 and 40 years old in good health and CMV-seropositive. CDR3s include the opening cysteine and the closing phenylalanine or tryptophan. The order of the fields is CDR3 protein, CDR3 DNA, D gene, J gene, CDR3 length, V gene. A D gene is named only where the DNA matches it firmly.

CDR3aa: CASSLRTRSGGASSEQFF; CDR3nt: TGTGCCAGCAGCTTGAGGACCCGTAGCGGGGGGGCCTCTAGTGAGCAGTTCTTC; d_gene: TRBD2; j_gene: TRBJ2-1; len: 18; v_gene: TRBV11-2
CDR3aa: CASSQDQGTTGHVRNYGYTF; CDR3nt: TGCGCCAGCAGCCAAGATCAGGGTACCACAGGACACGTCCGGAACTATGGCTACACCTTC; d_gene: NA; j_gene: TRBJ1-2; len: 20; v_gene: TRBV4-1
CDR3aa: CASTLTSSGAYEQYF; CDR3nt: TGTGCCAGCACTCTAACCTCTAGCGGGGCGTACGAGCAGTACTTC; d_gene: TRBD2; j_gene: TRBJ2-7; len: 15; v_gene: TRBV28
CDR3aa: CASREDREAFF; CDR3nt: TGTGCCAGCAGGGAGGACAGGGAAGCTTTCTTT; d_gene: TRBD1; j_gene: TRBJ1-1; len: 11; v_gene: TRBV2
CDR3aa: CASSYGQREANNEQFF; CDR3nt: TGTGCCAGCAGTTACGGTCAGCGGGAGGCAAACAATGAGCAGTTCTTC; d_gene: TRBD2; j_gene: TRBJ2-1; len: 16; v_gene: TRBV6-6
CDR3aa: CASSEEVIRGGETQYF; CDR3nt: TGTGCCAGCAGTGAAGAGGTGATAAGGGGAGGGGAGACCCAGTACTTC; d_gene: TRBD2; j_gene: TRBJ2-5; len: 16; v_gene: TRBV2
CDR3aa: CASSLGTSIQFF; CDR3nt: TGTGCCAGCAGTTTAGGTACGAGTATACAGTTCTTC; d_gene: NA; j_gene: TRBJ2-1; len: 12; v_gene: TRBV27
CDR3aa: CASSLAGVEGYTF; CDR3nt: TGTGCCAGCAGCTTAGCGGGTGTGGAGGGCTACACCTTC; d_gene: NA; j_gene: TRBJ1-2; len: 13; v_gene: TRBV7-9
CDR3aa: CASSEAGTYEQYF; CDR3nt: TGCGCCAGCAGTGAAGCGGGAACCTACGAGCAGTACTTC; d_gene: TRBD2; j_gene: TRBJ2-7; len: 13; v_gene: TRBV10-1
CDR3aa: CASSDDDRGNYGYTF; CDR3nt: TGTGCCAGCAGTGACGACGACAGGGGCAACTATGGCTACACCTTC; d_gene: TRBD1; j_gene: TRBJ1-2; len: 15; v_gene: TRBV25-1